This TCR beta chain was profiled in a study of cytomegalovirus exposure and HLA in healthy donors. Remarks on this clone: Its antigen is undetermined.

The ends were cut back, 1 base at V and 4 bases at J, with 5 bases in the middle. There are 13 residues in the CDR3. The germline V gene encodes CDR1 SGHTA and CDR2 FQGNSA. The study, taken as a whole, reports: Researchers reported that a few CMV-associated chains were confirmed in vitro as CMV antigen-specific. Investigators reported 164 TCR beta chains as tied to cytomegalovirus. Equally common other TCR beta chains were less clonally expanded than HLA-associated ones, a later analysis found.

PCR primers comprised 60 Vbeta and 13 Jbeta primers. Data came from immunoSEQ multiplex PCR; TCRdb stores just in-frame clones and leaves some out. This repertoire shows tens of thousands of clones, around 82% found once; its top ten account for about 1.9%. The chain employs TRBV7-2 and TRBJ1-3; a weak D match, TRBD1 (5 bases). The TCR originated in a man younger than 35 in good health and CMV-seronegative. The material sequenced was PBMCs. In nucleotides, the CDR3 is TGTGCCAGCAGCTTAGGACAGGGAAACACCATATATTTT. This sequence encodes CASSLGQGNTIYF.